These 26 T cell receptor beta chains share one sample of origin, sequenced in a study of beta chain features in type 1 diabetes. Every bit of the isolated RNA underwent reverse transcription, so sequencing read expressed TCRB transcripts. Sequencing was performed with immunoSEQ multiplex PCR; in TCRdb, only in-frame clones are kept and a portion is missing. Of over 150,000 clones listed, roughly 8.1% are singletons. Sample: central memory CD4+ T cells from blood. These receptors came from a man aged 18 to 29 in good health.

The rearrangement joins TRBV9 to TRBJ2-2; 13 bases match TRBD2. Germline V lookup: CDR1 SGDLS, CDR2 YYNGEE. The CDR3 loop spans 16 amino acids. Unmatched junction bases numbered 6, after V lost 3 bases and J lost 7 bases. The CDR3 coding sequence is TGTGCCAGCAGCGGAGGGACTAGCGGGAAGGGCGGGGAGCTGTTTTTT. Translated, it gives CASSGGTSGKGGELFF.

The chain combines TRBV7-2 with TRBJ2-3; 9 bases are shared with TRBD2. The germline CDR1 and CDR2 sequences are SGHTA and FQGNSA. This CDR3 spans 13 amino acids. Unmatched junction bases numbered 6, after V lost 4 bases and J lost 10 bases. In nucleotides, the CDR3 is TGTGCCAGCAGCTCCGGGACTAGCACTTCGCAGTATTTT. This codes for CASSSGTSTSQYF. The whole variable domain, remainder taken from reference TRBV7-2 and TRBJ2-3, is GAGVSQSPSNKVTEKGKDVELRCDPISGHTALYWYRQSLGQGLEFLIYFQGNSAPDKSGLPSDRFSAERTGGSVSTLTIQRTQQEDSAVYLCASSSGTSTSQYFGPGTRLTVL.

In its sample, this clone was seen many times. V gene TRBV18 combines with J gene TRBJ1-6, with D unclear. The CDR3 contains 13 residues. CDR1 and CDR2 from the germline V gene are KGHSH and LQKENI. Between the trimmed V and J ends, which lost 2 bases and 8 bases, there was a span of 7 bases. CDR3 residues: CASSPAEDSPLHF. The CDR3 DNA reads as TGTGCCAGCTCACCAGCCGAGGATTCACCCCTCCACTTT.

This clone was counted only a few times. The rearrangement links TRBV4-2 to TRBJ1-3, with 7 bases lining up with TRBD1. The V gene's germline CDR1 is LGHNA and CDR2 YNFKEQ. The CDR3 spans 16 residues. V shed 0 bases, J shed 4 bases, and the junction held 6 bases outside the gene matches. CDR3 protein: CASSQEEGRGGNTIYF. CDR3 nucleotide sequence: TGTGCCAGCAGCCAAGAGGAGGGCAGGGGGGGAAACACCATATATTTT.

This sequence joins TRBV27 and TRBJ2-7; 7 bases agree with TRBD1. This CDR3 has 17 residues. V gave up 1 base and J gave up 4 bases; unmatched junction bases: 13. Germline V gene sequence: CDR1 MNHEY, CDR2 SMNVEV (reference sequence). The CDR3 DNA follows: TGTGCCAGCAGTTTATGGGGATCCGGGACAGTATCGTACGAGCAGTACTTC. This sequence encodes CASSLWGSGTVSYEQYF.

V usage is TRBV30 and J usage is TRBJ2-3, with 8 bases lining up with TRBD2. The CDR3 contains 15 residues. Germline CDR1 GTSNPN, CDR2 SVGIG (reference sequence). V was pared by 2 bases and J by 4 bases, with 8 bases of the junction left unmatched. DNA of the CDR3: TGTGCCTGGAGTAGGTCCCAGCGGGAGCCAGATACGCAGTATTTT. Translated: CAWSRSQREPDTQYF.

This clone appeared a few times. CDR3 sequence: CASSQGATIDSTDTQYF. The CDR3 DNA follows: TGTGCCAGCAGCCAAGGTGCAACTATTGATAGCACAGATACGCAGTATTTT. The V and J genes are TRBV4-2 and TRBJ2-3, with D uncertain. V was shortened by 1 base and J by 0 bases, with 14 bases between the two germline ends. The CDR3 loop spans 17 amino acids. Germline loops: CDR1 LGHNA, CDR2 YNFKEQ.

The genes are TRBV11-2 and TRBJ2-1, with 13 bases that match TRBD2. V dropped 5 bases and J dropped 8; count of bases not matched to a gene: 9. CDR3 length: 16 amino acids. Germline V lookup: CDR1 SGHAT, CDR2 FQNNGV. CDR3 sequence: CASSQRLAGGIHEQFF. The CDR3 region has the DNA TGTGCCAGCAGCCAGAGACTAGCGGGGGGAATCCATGAGCAGTTCTTC.

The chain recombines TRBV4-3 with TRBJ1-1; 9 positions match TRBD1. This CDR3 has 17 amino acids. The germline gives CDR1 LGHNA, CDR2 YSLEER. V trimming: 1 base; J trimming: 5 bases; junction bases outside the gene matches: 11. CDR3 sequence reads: CASSQGPPSDRGTEAFF. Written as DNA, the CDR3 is TGCGCCAGCAGCCAAGGTCCACCCTCGGACAGGGGAACTGAAGCTTTCTTT.

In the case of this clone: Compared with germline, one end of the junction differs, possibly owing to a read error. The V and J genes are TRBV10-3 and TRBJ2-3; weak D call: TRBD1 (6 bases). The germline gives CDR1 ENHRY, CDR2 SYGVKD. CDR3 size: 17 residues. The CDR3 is CASSSQSPGARKDTQYF. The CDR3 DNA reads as TGTGCCAGCAGTTCCCAATCACCAGGGGCCCGCAAAGATACGCAGTATTTT.

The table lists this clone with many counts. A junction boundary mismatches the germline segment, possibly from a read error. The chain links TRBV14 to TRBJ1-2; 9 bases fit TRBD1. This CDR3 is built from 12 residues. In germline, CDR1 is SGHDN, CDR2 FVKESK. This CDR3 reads CASSQDPWTGVF. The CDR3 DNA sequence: TGTGCCAGCAGCCAAGATCCCTGGACAGGGGTCTTC.

As DNA, the CDR3 is TGCAGCGAGGGGGGGGCCCTCACAGATACGCAGTATTTT. Encoded protein: CSEGGALTDTQYF. V and J are TRBV29-1 and TRBJ2-3, with D possibly matching TRBD2 (7 bases). From germline, CDR1 is SQVTM and CDR2 ANQGSEA. Trimming left V 7 bases short and J 2 bases short, with 13 bases between. The CDR3 runs to 13 residues.

In DNA, the CDR3 is TGTGCCAGCAGTGAACTACAGGGTTTGAACACTGAAGCTTTCTTT. This translates into CASSELQGLNTEAFF. The chain has TRBV28 and TRBJ1-1, with a weak D call TRBD1 (6 bases). The CDR3 extends over 15 amino acids. V lost 5 bases to trimming and J lost 0 bases, with 13 bases between them. The V gene's germline CDR1 is MDHEN and CDR2 SYDVKM.

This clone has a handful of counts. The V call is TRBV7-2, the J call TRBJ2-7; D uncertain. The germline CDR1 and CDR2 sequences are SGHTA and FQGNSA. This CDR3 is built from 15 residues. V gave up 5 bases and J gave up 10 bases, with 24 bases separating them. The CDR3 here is CASSVPGDTGPGQYF. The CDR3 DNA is TGTGCCAGCAGCGTACCCGGTGACACCGGTCCCGGTCAGTACTTC.

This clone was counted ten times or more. The CDR3 DNA reads TGTGCCACCCGAAGTAGCGGGGGGCGGGATACGCAGTATTTT. Protein sequence: CATRSSGGRDTQYF. V is TRBV7-2 and J is TRBJ2-3; 10 bases align to TRBD2. CDR1 is SGHTA, CDR2 FQGNSA, per germline. Losses at the gene ends were 10 bases for V and 6 bases for J; bases not matched to a gene: 10. There are 14 residues in the CDR3. Based on the CDR3 plus reference TRBV7-2 and TRBJ2-3, the full variable domain is GAGVSQSPSNKVTEKGKDVELRCDPISGHTALYWYRQSLGQGLEFLIYFQGNSAPDKSGLPSDRFSAERTGGSVSTLTIQRTQQEDSAVYLCATRSSGGRDTQYFGPGTRLTVL.

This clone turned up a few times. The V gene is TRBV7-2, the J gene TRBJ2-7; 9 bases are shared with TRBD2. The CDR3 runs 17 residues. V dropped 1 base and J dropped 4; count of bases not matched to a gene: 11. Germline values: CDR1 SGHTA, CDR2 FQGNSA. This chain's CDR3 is CASSLVGFSGSFYEQYF. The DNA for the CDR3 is TGTGCCAGCAGCTTAGTGGGGTTTAGCGGGAGTTTTTACGAGCAGTACTTC.

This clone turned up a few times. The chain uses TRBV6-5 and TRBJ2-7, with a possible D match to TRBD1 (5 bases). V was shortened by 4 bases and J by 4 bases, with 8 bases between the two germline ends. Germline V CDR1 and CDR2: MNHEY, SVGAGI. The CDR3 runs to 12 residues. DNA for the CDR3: TGTGCCAGCAGTTCGACAGCATACGAGCAGTACTTC. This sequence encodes CASSSTAYEQYF.

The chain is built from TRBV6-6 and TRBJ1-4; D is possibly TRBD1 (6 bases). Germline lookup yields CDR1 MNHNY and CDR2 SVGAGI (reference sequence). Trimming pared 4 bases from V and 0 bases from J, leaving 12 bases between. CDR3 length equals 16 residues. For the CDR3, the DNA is TGTGCCAGCAGTTTGACAGGAGCTGCAACTAATGAAAAACTGTTTTTT. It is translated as CASSLTGAATNEKLFF.

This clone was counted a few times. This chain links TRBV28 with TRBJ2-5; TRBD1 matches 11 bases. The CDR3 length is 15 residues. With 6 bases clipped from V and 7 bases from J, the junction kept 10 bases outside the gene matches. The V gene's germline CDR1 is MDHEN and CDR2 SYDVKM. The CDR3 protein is CASSLDRGLRGTQYF. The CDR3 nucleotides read TGTGCCAGCAGCTTGGACAGGGGGCTTCGCGGGACCCAGTACTTC.

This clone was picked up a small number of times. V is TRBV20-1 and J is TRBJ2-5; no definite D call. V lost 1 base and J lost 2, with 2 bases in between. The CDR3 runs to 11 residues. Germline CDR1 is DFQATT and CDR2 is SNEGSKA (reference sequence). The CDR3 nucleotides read TGCAGTGCTAGAGTACAAGAGACCCAGTACTTC. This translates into CSARVQETQYF.

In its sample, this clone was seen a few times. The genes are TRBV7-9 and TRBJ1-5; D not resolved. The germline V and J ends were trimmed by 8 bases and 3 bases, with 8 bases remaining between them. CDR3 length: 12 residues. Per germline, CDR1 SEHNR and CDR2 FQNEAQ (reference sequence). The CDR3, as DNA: TGTGCCAGCCAGGATAACAATCAGCCCCAGCATTTT. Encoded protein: CASQDNNQPQHF.

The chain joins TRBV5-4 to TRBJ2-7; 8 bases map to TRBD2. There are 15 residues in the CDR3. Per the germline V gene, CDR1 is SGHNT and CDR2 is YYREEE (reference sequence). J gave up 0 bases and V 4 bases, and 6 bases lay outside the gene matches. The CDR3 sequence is CASSVGGADSYEQYF. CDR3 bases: TGTGCCAGCAGCGTCGGGGGGGCCGACTCCTACGAGCAGTACTTC.

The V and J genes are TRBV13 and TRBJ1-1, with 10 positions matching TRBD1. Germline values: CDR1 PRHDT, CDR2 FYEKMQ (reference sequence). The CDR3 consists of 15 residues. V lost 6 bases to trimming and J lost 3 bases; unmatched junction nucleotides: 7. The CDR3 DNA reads TGTGCCAGCAGTCCTTCGGGGACAGGGGACACTGAAGCTTTCTTT. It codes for CASSPSGTGDTEAFF.

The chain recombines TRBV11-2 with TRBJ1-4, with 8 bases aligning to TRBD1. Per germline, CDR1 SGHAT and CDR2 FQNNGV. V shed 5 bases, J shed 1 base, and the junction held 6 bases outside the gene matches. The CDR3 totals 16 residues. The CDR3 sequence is CASSPDRAGTNEKLFF. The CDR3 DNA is TGTGCCAGCAGCCCGGACAGGGCGGGAACTAATGAAAAACTGTTTTTT.

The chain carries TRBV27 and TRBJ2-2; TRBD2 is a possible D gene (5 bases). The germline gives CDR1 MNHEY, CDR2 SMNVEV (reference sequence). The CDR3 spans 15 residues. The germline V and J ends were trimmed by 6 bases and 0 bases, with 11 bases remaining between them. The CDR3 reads CASRGPGTNTGELFF. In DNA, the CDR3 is TGTGCCAGCAGGGGCCCCGGGACGAACACCGGGGAGCTGTTTTTT.

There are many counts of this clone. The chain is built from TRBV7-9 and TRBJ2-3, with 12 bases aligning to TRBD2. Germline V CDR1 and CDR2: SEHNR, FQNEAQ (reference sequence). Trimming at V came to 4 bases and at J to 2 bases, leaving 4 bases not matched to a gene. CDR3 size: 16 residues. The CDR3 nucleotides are TGTGCCAGCAGCTCGACTAGCGGGGGATTCACAGATACGCAGTATTTT. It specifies CASSSTSGGFTDTQYF.